These T cell receptor beta chains were read from a single sample in a study of OX40 agonist ivuxolimab in advanced cancers. TCRdb's copy holds only in-frame clones and misses some; the assay was immunoSEQ multiplex PCR. The sample has under 80,000 clones; about 90% are singletons. The specimen was CD4+ or CD8+ T cells sorted from blood, collected in a trial of the OX40 agonist ivuxolimab. The receptors come from an adult with an advanced solid tumor such as melanoma, head and neck, liver or kidney cancer. The CDR3 runs from the conserved cysteine through the conserved F or W. Each record gives: J gene, V gene, D gene, clone size, CDR3 DNA, CDR3 protein. D genes are given only for firm matches. The size entry is marked missing in some rows and otherwise reads once, few, many or a size class.

TRBJ1-3	TRBV30	-	once	TGTGCCTGGAGTACCGAGGCAATTGGTGGAAACACCATATATTTT	CAWSTEAIGGNTIYF
TRBJ2-5	TRBV7-6	-	-	TGTGCCAGCAGCTTGAGCGGGTCCAGAGAGACCCAGTACTTC	CASSLSGSRETQYF
TRBJ1-1	TRBV6-6	TRBD1	-	TGTGCCAGCAATAACGGCAGGGGGCAAAGTGAAGCTTTCTTT	CASNNGRGQSEAFF
TRBJ2-3	TRBV28	TRBD2	-	TGTGCCAGCAGCCCTAGCGGGAGGCCTAGCACAGATACGCAGTATTTT	CASSPSGRPSTDTQYF
TRBJ2-7	TRBV4-1	TRBD2	-	TGCGCCAGCAGCCAAGATCTAGCGGGGGGAAGTGAGCAGTACTTC	CASSQDLAGGSEQYF
TRBJ1-6	TRBV1	-	-	TGCACCAGCAGCCCGGAGGACCATGGTGGGCCCCTCCACTTT	CTSSPEDHGGPLHF
TRBJ2-7	TRBV28	TRBD1	-	TGTGCCAGCAGGCTAACAGGGGGCGGTTCCTACGAGCAGTACTTC	CASRLTGGGSYEQYF
TRBJ1-2	TRBV2	-	-	TGTGCCAGCAGTGAAGACGGAGGCGTAAGGAACTATGGCTACACCTTC	CASSEDGGVRNYGYTF
TRBJ1-6	TRBV7-9	-	-	TGTGCCAGCAGCTGGGGAAGGGGGAATTCACCCCTCCACTTT	CASSWGRGNSPLHF
TRBJ2-7	TRBV19	-	-	TGTGCCAGTAGCCTTGGCGTACTCTACGAGCAGTACTTC	CASSLGVLYEQYF
TRBJ1-5	TRBV19	-	once	TGTGCCAGTAGTATAGTGCCCTATAGCAATCAGCCCCAGCATTTT	CASSIVPYSNQPQHF
TRBJ1-4	TRBV21-1	-	-	TGTGCCAGCAGCAAATGGGGTGGCCCCAGACAGCTAACTAATGAAAAACTGTTTTTT	CASSKWGGPRQLTNEKLFF
TRBJ2-5	TRBV5-1	-	-	TGCGCCAGCAGAGCGGGTCAAGAGACCCAGTACTTC	CASRAGQETQYF
TRBJ1-5	TRBV5-8	-	few	TGTGCCAGCAGCTTGACGGTAAATCAGCCCCAGCATTTT	CASSLTVNQPQHF
TRBJ2-2	TRBV28	-	-	TGTGCCAGCAGTTTGCACAGTTCGAACACCGGGGAGCTGTTTTTT	CASSLHSSNTGELFF
TRBJ2-4	TRBV28	-	-	TGTGCCAGCCAGCCAGGGGTGGGGGGCAAAAACGTTCAGTACTTC	CASQPGVGGKNVQYF
TRBJ2-5	TRBV28	-	-	TGTGCCAGCAGTTTAAGGGGGAGTGCGGGGACCCAGTACTTC	CASSLRGSAGTQYF
TRBJ1-5	TRBV6-6	-	-	TGTGCCAGCAGTTACTCCGGGGGCAATCAGCCCCAGCATTTT	CASSYSGGNQPQHF
TRBJ1-3	TRBV30	TRBD1	-	TGTGCCTGCCCCCGAGGACAGGACGGAAACACCATATATTTT	CACPRGQDGNTIYF
TRBJ1-2	TRBV5-1	TRBD1	-	TGCGCCAGCAGACCGGGACAGGGTTTAATGGTCTATGGCTACACCTTC	CASRPGQGLMVYGYTF
TRBJ2-2	TRBV27	TRBD2	-	TGTGCCAGAAGCGGGGCGAACACCGGGGAGCTGTTTTTT	CARSGANTGELFF
TRBJ1-3	TRBV7-6	-	-	TGTGCCAGCAGCTCTCGCTCGGCTGGGACGGAATCTGGAAACACCATATATTTT	CASSSRSAGTESGNTIYF
TRBJ2-1	TRBV28	TRBD2	-	TGTGCCAGCAGTACAACCGCTAGCGGGAGGTTGAATGAGCAGTTCTTC	CASSTTASGRLNEQFF
TRBJ1-2	TRBV2	TRBD1	few	TGTGCCAGCAGAGCCGGGACAGTCAATGGCTACACCTTC	CASRAGTVNGYTF
TRBJ2-1	TRBV5-7	TRBD1	-	TGTGCCAGCAGCTTGGAGGACAGGGGGCCCTACAATGAGCAGTTCTTC	CASSLEDRGPYNEQFF
TRBJ2-7	TRBV28	-	-	TGTGCCAGCGGAGGGACAGTCATAACCTACGAGCAGTACTTC	CASGGTVITYEQYF
TRBJ1-1	TRBV29-1	-	many	TGCAGCGTTCGGGTCTCCAACCAAAGGGGAACTGAAGCTTTCTTT	CSVRVSNQRGTEAFF
TRBJ2-1	TRBV11-3	-	-	TGTGCCAGCAGCTTACGGGGGAGGAGCGACAATGAGCAGTTCTTC	CASSLRGRSDNEQFF
TRBJ1-1	TRBV14	-	once	TGTGCCAGCAGCCAAGATGCAGGGCTGGGAACTGAAGCTTTCTTT	CASSQDAGLGTEAFF
TRBJ2-7	TRBV2	TRBD1	-	TGTGCCAGCAGCTTTCAGGGGGCGGCGTACGAGCAGTACTTC	CASSFQGAAYEQYF
TRBJ2-3	TRBV27	TRBD2	-	TGTGCCAGCAGTAAACCGGGACTAGGAGGCGGCGCAGATACGCAGTATTTT	CASSKPGLGGGADTQYF
TRBJ2-2	TRBV19	-	-	TGTGCCTCTAGGGAGATCCGGTCCGCCGGGGAGCTGTTTTTT	CASREIRSAGELFF
TRBJ2-7	TRBV4-1	TRBD2	-	TGCGCCAGCAGCCAAGAGTCTAGCGGGAGGCGATACGAGCAGTACTTC	CASSQESSGRRYEQYF
TRBJ1-1	TRBV7-6	-	-	TGTGCCAGCAGCTTAGGACAGAACACTGAAGCTTTCTTT	CASSLGQNTEAFF
TRBJ2-7	TRBV11-2	-	-	TGTGCCAGCAGGTCAATGAGGGGGGTAAGCTCCTACGAGCAGTACTTC	CASRSMRGVSSYEQYF
TRBJ2-1	TRBV5-6	-	-	TGTGCCAGCAGCAGACGGCTCTCCTACAATGAGCAGTTCTTC	CASSRRLSYNEQFF
TRBJ2-1	TRBV30	TRBD1	-	TGTGCCTGGAACCGACAGGGATACAATGAGCAGTTCTTC	CAWNRQGYNEQFF
TRBJ1-1	TRBV7-2	TRBD1	-	TGTGCCAGCAGCTTAGACAGGGGTGGTTGGGCTGAAGCTTTCTTT	CASSLDRGGWAEAFF
TRBJ1-1	TRBV2	-	-	TGTGCCAGCAGTGACGGGCAGGTAGACTTTGAAGCTTTCTTT	CASSDGQVDFEAFF
TRBJ2-7	TRBV15	-	-	TGTGCCACCAGCAGAGCGACAGAGTACGAGCAGTACTTC	CATSRATEYEQYF